Shown below are 29 T cell receptor beta chains from a single sample sequenced in a study of T cell changes during pregnancy in multiple sclerosis. Profiling relied on immunoSEQ multiplex PCR, and the TCRdb table lists in-frame clones only, not all of them. The sample contains some 60,000 clones, roughly nine tenths of which appear only once. This sample comprised peripheral blood, obtained in the first trimester of pregnancy. The origin of the receptors is a female donor in good health, enrolled as a control in a pregnancy study.

The chain employs TRBV4-3 and TRBJ1-2; D perhaps matches TRBD1 (5 bases). CDR1 is LGHNA and CDR2 is YSLEER in the germline V gene. This CDR3 region has 14 residues. The germline V and J ends were trimmed by 0 bases and 3 bases, with 8 bases remaining between them. DNA for the CDR3: TGCGCCAGCAGCCAAGAAACGGGGGACTATGGCTACACCTTC. It encodes CASSQETGDYGYTF.

The chain has TRBV30 and TRBJ2-2, with no clear D. Germline CDR1 is GTSNPN and CDR2 is SVGIG (reference sequence). With 3 bases removed from V and 5 bases from J, the gap between germline ends came to 13 bases. This CDR3 is built from 14 residues. The CDR3 spells CAWRGLEVTGELFF. The CDR3 DNA is TGTGCCTGGAGGGGCCTTGAAGTGACCGGGGAGCTGTTTTTT.

This clone was seen only once. The gene calls are TRBV27 and TRBJ2-5, with a weak D call TRBD2 (6 bases). In germline, CDR1 is MNHEY, CDR2 SMNVEV (reference sequence). This CDR3 contains 15 residues. V was clipped by 5 bases and J by 5 bases, with 18 bases between them. CDR3 in DNA: TGTGCCAGCAGTACGGGACTGCGGCCTAGGGAGACCCAGTACTTC. The encoded protein is CASSTGLRPRETQYF.

The chain joins TRBV6-1 to TRBJ1-4; 8 bases are a match to TRBD1. The CDR3 spans 16 residues. From germline, CDR1 is MNHNS and CDR2 SASEGT. Losses at the gene ends were 2 bases for V and 2 bases for J; bases not matched to a gene: 4. CDR3 in amino acids: CASSEHRDRTNEKLFF. The CDR3 region has the DNA TGTGCCAGCAGTGAACATAGGGACAGGACTAATGAAAAACTGTTTTTT.

V is TRBV5-6 and J is TRBJ2-2; 7 bases are shared with TRBD2. The CDR3 is 19 residues long. The germline gives CDR1 SGHDT, CDR2 YYEEEE. J gave up 6 bases and V 0 bases, and 17 bases lay outside the gene matches. CDR3 sequence: CASSLVGGLERERAGELFF. In DNA form, the CDR3 reads TGTGCCAGCAGCTTGGTAGGAGGGCTGGAGCGGGAAAGGGCCGGGGAGCTGTTTTTT. The entire variable domain, with the rest obtained from reference TRBV5-6 and TRBJ2-2, is as follows: DAGVTQSPTHLIKTRGQQVTLRCSPKSGHDTVSWYQQALGQGPQFIFQYYEEEERQRGNFPDRFSGHQFPNYSSELNVNALLLGDSALYLCASSLVGGLERERAGELFFGEGSRLTVL.

The chain couples TRBV2 to TRBJ1-3; 11 bases fit TRBD1. With V trimmed by 7 bases and J by 3 bases, 5 bases remained unmatched. This CDR3 spans 15 amino acids. Germline V gene data show CDR1 as SNHLY and CDR2 as FYNNEI. The CDR3 loop is CASKDRGLDGNTIYF. The DNA of the CDR3 is TGTGCCAGCAAGGACAGGGGGCTGGATGGAAACACCATATATTTT.

The chain uses TRBV7-9 and TRBJ1-2; no reliable D call. The CDR3 is 15 amino acids. Germline assignment: CDR1 SEHNR and CDR2 FQNEAQ (reference sequence). The ends were cut back, 1 base at V and 0 bases at J, with 9 bases in the middle. In DNA, the CDR3 is TGTGCCAGCAGCTTAGGAGAGGGAACTAACTATGGCTACACCTTC. Translation gives CASSLGEGTNYGYTF.

The chain combines TRBV5-1 with TRBJ1-5, with D possibly being TRBD1 (6 bases). Trimming shortened V by 4 bases and J by 5 bases, and 13 bases separated the two germline ends. The CDR3 is 14 residues long. Germline V gene sequence: CDR1 SGHRS, CDR2 YFSETQ. The CDR3 DNA is TGCGCCAGCAGCCTGGGGGGCTCCGATCAGCCCCAGCATTTT. It yields the protein CASSLGGSDQPQHF.

This clone was counted a single time. V usage is TRBV6-6 and J usage is TRBJ1-3; D gene uncertain. Trimming left V 6 bases short and J 3 bases short, with 9 bases between. CDR3 length: 13 residues. CDR1 and CDR2 (germline): MNHNY, SVGAGI (reference sequence). CDR3 sequence (DNA): TGTGCCAGCAGAGCTAGCCTTGGAAACACCATATATTTT. It yields the protein CASRASLGNTIYF.

The V call is TRBV9, the J call TRBJ2-3; D is unresolved. The CDR3 spans 15 residues. With 3 bases removed from V and 5 bases from J, the gap between germline ends came to 16 bases. In germline, CDR1 is SGDLS, CDR2 YYNGEE. CDR3 in amino acids: CASSGSPRDQDTQYF. The CDR3 nucleotides read TGTGCCAGCAGCGGGTCCCCGCGTGATCAAGATACGCAGTATTTT.

The gene calls are TRBV28 and TRBJ1-2; D is perhaps TRBD1 (6 bases). Germline CDR1 is MDHEN and CDR2 is SYDVKM. V lost 5 bases to trimming and J lost 4 bases, with 11 bases between them. There are 13 residues in the CDR3. The CDR3 sequence is CASSGTSVYGYTF. CDR3 nucleotides: TGTGCCAGCAGTGGGACATCGGTCTATGGCTACACCTTC.

This rearrangement joins TRBV9 to TRBJ2-2; 8 bases fit TRBD1. Germline V CDR1 and CDR2: SGDLS, YYNGEE. The CDR3 loop spans 15 amino acids. V was pared by 4 bases and J by 3 bases, with 5 bases of the junction left unmatched. This CDR3 is CASSLRTGYTGELFF. In nucleotides, the CDR3 is TGTGCCAGCAGCTTGCGGACAGGGTACACCGGGGAGCTGTTTTTT.

The chain recombines TRBV19 with TRBJ1-5; 7 bases agree with TRBD1. The CDR3 length is 14 residues. The V segment lost 6 bases and the J segment 7 bases; nucleotides outside the gene matches: 9. Germline V lookup: CDR1 LNHDA, CDR2 SQIVND (reference sequence). In DNA, the CDR3 is TGTGCCAGTAGCCCACAGGGGATCGGGCAGCCCCAGCATTTT. It translates to CASSPQGIGQPQHF.

Comment on this clone: One junction end does not reproduce the germline sequence, and a read error may be involved. The chain links TRBV6-5 to TRBJ1-3; 9 bases map to TRBD1. This CDR3 contains 15 residues. From germline, CDR1 is MNHEY and CDR2 SVGAGI. The CDR3 sequence: CASSSPGQGARDLDF. DNA for the CDR3: TGTGCCAGCAGTTCGCCGGGACAGGGCGCCCGTGATTTAGATTTT.

The chain has TRBV11-3 and TRBJ2-1; D perhaps matches TRBD2 (5 bases). The germline V gene encodes CDR1 SGHNT and CDR2 YENEEA. This CDR3 comprises 15 residues. V gave up 5 bases and J gave up 3 bases, with 14 bases separating them. The CDR3 DNA follows: TGTGCCAGCAGCCCCCGGCGGGTTGACTACAATGAGCAGTTCTTC. Protein sequence: CASSPRRVDYNEQFF.

The rearrangement uses TRBV6-5 and TRBJ1-4; D not resolved. This CDR3 is 15 amino acids long. Trimming took 5 bases from V and 8 from J, leaving 18 bases between them. Germline V gene data show CDR1 as MNHEY and CDR2 as SVGAGI. In nucleotides, the CDR3 is TGTGCCAGCAGTCCCCGTCGTGTGCGGCCCGAAAAACTGTTTTTT. Translated, it gives CASSPRRVRPEKLFF.

This chain links TRBV7-2 with TRBJ2-7; possibly TRBD2 for D (6 bases). The CDR3 is made up of 14 amino acids. V was pared by 5 bases and J by 0 bases, with 11 bases between. Germline V CDR1 and CDR2: SGHTA, FQGNSA. The CDR3 sequence is CASSRDWLSYEQYF. CDR3 sequence (DNA): TGTGCCAGCAGCCGGGACTGGCTCTCCTACGAGCAGTACTTC.

The CDR3 coding sequence is TGTGCCAGCAGCCTTGCTACCTACGAGCAGTACTTC. Its translation is CASSLATYEQYF. This chain uses TRBV11-2 with TRBJ2-7; D remains ambiguous. From germline, CDR1 is SGHAT and CDR2 FQNNGV. The CDR3 contains 12 residues. The ends were cut back, 5 bases at V and 2 bases at J, with 7 bases in the middle.

The chain joins TRBV7-2 to TRBJ1-5; D perhaps matches TRBD1 (6 bases). The V end was cut by 5 bases, the J end by 0 bases, with 17 bases between. The germline CDR1 and CDR2 sequences are SGHTA and FQGNSA. The CDR3 sequence is 17 residues long. The CDR3 spells CASSLTGLGYSNQPQHF. The CDR3 bases are TGTGCCAGCAGCCTTACAGGGTTGGGATATAGCAATCAGCCCCAGCATTTT.

J is TRBJ2-1 and V is TRBV9; 7 bases align to TRBD2. J lost 2 bases, V lost 1 base, and 0 bases had no gene match. The CDR3 is made up of 14 amino acids. Germline V gives CDR1 SGDLS, CDR2 YYNGEE. The CDR3 region is CASSVRGAYNEQFF. The DNA of the CDR3 is TGTGCCAGCAGCGTACGGGGGGCCTACAATGAGCAGTTCTTC.

The chain has TRBV6-5 and TRBJ1-1; 7 bases agree with TRBD1. The CDR3 is made up of 16 amino acids. Germline trimming cut 4 bases from V and 1 base from J; bases unmatched to any gene: 9. CDR1 and CDR2 (germline): MNHEY, SVGAGI. The CDR3 reads CASSSGTARPNTEAFF. Here the CDR3 DNA reads TGTGCCAGCAGTTCCGGGACAGCGCGACCGAACACTGAAGCTTTCTTT.

The chain combines TRBV29-1 with TRBJ1-4, with D tentatively TRBD1 (5 bases). Trimming removed 4 bases at V and 8 bases at J, with 14 bases between. The CDR3 consists of 13 residues. Germline V gene lookup returns CDR1 SQVTM and CDR2 ANQGSEA. DNA for the CDR3: TGCAGCGTTGCGTGGGGCCCAGGAGAAAAACTGTTTTTT. Its translation: CSVAWGPGEKLFF.

The V gene is TRBV7-2, the J gene TRBJ2-3; TRBD2 might be the D (5 bases). Trimming stripped 5 bases from V and 0 bases from J, with 12 bases between. This CDR3 has 15 amino acids. Germline-derived CDR1 and CDR2 are SGHTA and FQGNSA. In DNA, the CDR3 is TGTGCCAGCAGCCCGAGCGGTCTGAGCACAGATACGCAGTATTTT. Translating gives CASSPSGLSTDTQYF.

The chain employs TRBV27 and TRBJ2-7, with TRBD2 identical over 8 bases. The CDR3 sequence is 14 residues long. CDR1 and CDR2 from the germline V gene are MNHEY and SMNVEV (reference sequence). Trimming removed 6 bases from V and 3 bases from J; junction bases left unmatched: 7. The CDR3 reads CASSELAEGYEQYF. CDR3 DNA sequence: TGTGCCAGCAGCGAACTAGCGGAGGGCTACGAGCAGTACTTC.

J is TRBJ2-1 and V is TRBV6-1; 11 positions agree with TRBD1. Germline loops: CDR1 MNHNS, CDR2 SASEGT. Trimming took 8 bases from V and 8 from J; bases not matched to a gene: 8. This CDR3 has 14 amino acids. The CDR3 DNA follows: TGTGCCAGCCTAAGGACAGGGGGCTTGGATGAGCAGTTCTTC. Its protein is CASLRTGGLDEQFF.

This chain links TRBV6-5 with TRBJ2-2, with D tentatively TRBD1 (5 bases). The CDR3 contains 14 residues. Germline V gene lookup returns CDR1 MNHEY and CDR2 SVGAGI. Between the trimmed V and J ends, which lost 10 bases and 4 bases, there was a span of 16 bases. The CDR3 DNA reads as TGTGCCACCCAGAAGGGGTGGAGCACCGGGGAGCTGTTTTTT. Protein product: CATQKGWSTGELFF.

The gene calls are TRBV19 and TRBJ1-4; 8 positions match TRBD1. The V and J ends lost 2 bases and 5 bases, in that order; junction bases with no gene match: 4. This CDR3 has 15 amino acids. The germline gives CDR1 LNHDA, CDR2 SQIVND (reference sequence). CDR3 amino acids: CASSIQGAVNEKLFF. The DNA of the CDR3 is TGTGCCAGTAGTATACAGGGGGCCGTGAATGAAAAACTGTTTTTT.

The V and J genes are TRBV19 and TRBJ1-4, with no clear D. V was clipped by 7 bases and J by 8 bases, with 14 bases between them. CDR3 length equals 13 residues. In germline, CDR1 is LNHDA, CDR2 SQIVND (reference sequence). CDR3 nucleotide sequence: TGTGCCAGTACCCTATTCGGGTACGAAAAACTGTTTTTT. Encoded protein: CASTLFGYEKLFF. The full variable domain, with the rest looked up from reference TRBV19 and TRBJ1-4, is DGGITQSPKYLFRKEGQNVTLSCEQNLNHDAMYWYRQDPGQGLRLIYYSQIVNDFQKGDIAEGYSVSREKKESFPLTVTSAQKNPTAFYLCASTLFGYEKLFFGSGTQLSVL.

V is TRBV5-4 and J is TRBJ2-7; the match to TRBD1 covers 8 bases. The CDR3 length is 15 residues. V shed 2 bases and J 5 bases; nucleotides not matched to a gene: 9. CDR1 is SGHNT, CDR2 YYREEE, per germline (reference sequence). The CDR3 is CASSLMDREANEQYF. DNA for the CDR3: TGTGCCAGCAGCTTAATGGACAGGGAAGCCAACGAGCAGTACTTC.